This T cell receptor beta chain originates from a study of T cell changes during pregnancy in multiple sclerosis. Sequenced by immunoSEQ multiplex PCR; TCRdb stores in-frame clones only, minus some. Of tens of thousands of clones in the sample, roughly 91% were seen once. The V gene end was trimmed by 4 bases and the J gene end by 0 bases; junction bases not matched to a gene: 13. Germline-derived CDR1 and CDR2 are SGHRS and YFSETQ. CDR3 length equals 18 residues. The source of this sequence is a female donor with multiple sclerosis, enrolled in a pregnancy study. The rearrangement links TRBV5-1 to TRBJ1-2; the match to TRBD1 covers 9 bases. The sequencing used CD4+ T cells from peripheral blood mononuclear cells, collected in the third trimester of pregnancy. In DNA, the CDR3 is TGCGCCAGCAGCGCCAACCCCGGGACAGGGTTAGCTAACTATGGCTACACCTTC. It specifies CASSANPGTGLANYGYTF.